These 17 T cell receptor beta chains were sequenced from one sample in a study of response to subunit inactivated influenza vaccine. TCRdb called the RT-PCR reads again in MiXCR, with one record for every CDR3 protein. The sample lists fewer than 350,000 distinct CDR3 sequences; roughly 22% were seen once. The sequenced sample was PBMCs from blood, obtained approximately 20 months after vaccination. The source of these receptors is a man aged 45 to 75 who received an inactivated influenza vaccine.

The chain has TRBV7-2 and TRBJ2-5, with TRBD1 as a possible D gene (5 bases). The germline V and J ends were trimmed by 1 base and 5 bases, with 17 bases remaining between them. Germline V lookup: CDR1 SGHTA, CDR2 FQGNSA. CDR3 length: 16 residues. CDR3 amino acids: CASSLVPWGPGETQYF. CDR3 in DNA: TGTGCCAGCAGCTTAGTCCCTTGGGGCCCTGGGGAGACCCAGTACTTC.

This clonotype was seen many times. CDR3 protein: CASSRQDLSNQPQHF. The CDR3 DNA sequence: TGTGCCAGTAGTAGACAGGACCTTAGCAATCAGCCCCAGCATTTT. The chain links TRBV19 to TRBJ1-5; weak D call: TRBD1 (6 bases). Germline assignment: CDR1 LNHDA and CDR2 SQIVND (reference sequence). This CDR3 has 15 residues. The germline V and J ends were trimmed by 4 bases and 0 bases, with 10 bases remaining between them. Based on the CDR3 plus reference TRBV19 and TRBJ1-5, the full variable domain is DGGITQSPKYLFRKEGQNVTLSCEQNLNHDAMYWYRQDPGQGLRLIYYSQIVNDFQKGDIAEGYSVSREKKESFPLTVTSAQKNPTAFYLCASSRQDLSNQPQHFGDGTRLSIL.

This clonotype was seen a handful of times. This chain uses TRBV6-2 or TRBV6-3 with TRBJ2-7, with D maybe TRBD1 (6 bases). This CDR3 is built from 13 residues. The ends were cut back, 2 bases at V and 3 bases at J, with 8 bases in the middle. CDR1 is MNHEY, CDR2 SVGEGT, per germline. CDR3: CASSYRTDYEQYF. The CDR3 region has the DNA TGTGCCAGCAGTTACCGGACAGACTACGAGCAGTACTTC.

This clonotype was observed a few times. The rearrangement links TRBV29-1 to TRBJ1-2; TRBD1 matches 9 bases. V shed 4 bases and J 8 bases; nucleotides not matched to a gene: 11. This CDR3 is 14 amino acids long. CDR1 and CDR2 from the germline V gene are SQVTM and ANQGSEA. As DNA, the CDR3 is TGCAGCGTTGCTTCCGGGACAGGGTCTGGGGGCTACACCTTC. Translating it yields CSVASGTGSGGYTF.

This clonotype was seen only a few times. The chain employs TRBV20-1 and TRBJ1-1; possibly TRBD1 for D (5 bases). CDR3 length equals 14 residues. Germline CDR1 and CDR2: DFQATT and SNEGSKA (reference sequence). With 5 bases removed from V and 1 base from J, the gap between germline ends came to 14 bases. The CDR3 protein is CSASAGASNTEAFF. The CDR3 nucleotides read TGCAGTGCTTCGGCCGGGGCTTCGAACACTGAAGCTTTCTTT.

This clonotype showed up just a few times. V is TRBV6-1 and J is TRBJ1-2; possibly TRBD1 for D (5 bases). The CDR3 loop spans 15 amino acids. Germline values: CDR1 MNHNS, CDR2 SASEGT. V was clipped by 6 bases and J by 2 bases, with 16 bases between them. CDR3 sequence (DNA): TGTGCCAGCAGAACTACCGGGACGGTCAACTATGGCTACACCTTC. Its protein is CASRTTGTVNYGYTF.

This clonotype showed up just a few times. The rearrangement uses TRBV7-9 and TRBJ1-4, with D possibly being TRBD1 (6 bases). This CDR3 contains 17 residues. Germline lookup yields CDR1 SEHNR and CDR2 FQNEAQ (reference sequence). The V and J ends lost 5 bases and 8 bases respectively, with 24 bases between them. DNA of the CDR3: TGTGCCAGCAGCCGGAGCAGGGGTGCTTTGAGGGAGGAAAAACTGTTTTTT. Amino acids: CASSRSRGALREEKLFF.

This chain's CDR3 is CASRSPGAIYF. The CDR3 DNA sequence: TGTGCCAGCAGAAGCCCCGGGGCCATATATTTT. The chain couples TRBV12-3 or TRBV12-4 to TRBJ1-3; D gene ambiguous. CDR3 length equals 11 residues. V lost 6 bases, J lost 11 bases, and 11 bases lay in between.

The gene calls are TRBV30 and TRBJ1-2, with D unresolved. CDR1 and CDR2 (germline): GTSNPN, SVGIG (reference sequence). This CDR3 has 13 amino acids. The V end lost 4 bases, the J end lost 4 bases, and 13 bases lay between the germline ends. The CDR3 protein is CAWNKGPSYGYTF. CDR3 DNA sequence: TGTGCCTGGAATAAAGGACCGAGCTATGGCTACACCTTC.

The table lists this clonotype with a few counts. The gene calls are TRBV12-3 or TRBV12-4 and TRBJ1-5; D remains unclear. The CDR3 is 13 amino acids. V lost 7 bases, J lost 4 bases, and 11 bases lay in between. CDR3 sequence reads: CASTLIGNQPQHF. CDR3 bases: TGTGCCAGCACCTTAATAGGAAATCAGCCCCAGCATTTT.

This chain links TRBV7-6 with TRBJ1-1; 7 nucleotides agree with TRBD1. Germline CDR1 reads SGHVS; CDR2 reads FNYEAQ. J lost 0 bases, V lost 5 bases, and 12 bases had no gene match. This CDR3 spans 17 amino acids. In nucleotides, the CDR3 is TGTGCCAGCAGCATCGGAGGGGGCAGGGGGATGAACACTGAAGCTTTCTTT. It encodes CASSIGGGRGMNTEAFF.

The chain couples TRBV7-9 to TRBJ1-4; no firm D call. CDR1 SEHNR and CDR2 FQNEAQ come from the germline V gene (reference sequence). Trimming cost V 5 bases and J 12 bases, with 13 bases left between them. The CDR3 spans 12 residues. The CDR3 bases are TGTGCCAGCAGCCACGGAGGTTTGGAACTGTTTTTT. As protein: CASSHGGLELFF. The whole variable domain, filled in from reference TRBV7-9 and TRBJ1-4, reads DTGVSQNPRHKITKRGQNVTFRCDPISEHNRLYWYRQTLGQGPEFLTYFQNEAQLEKSRLLSDRFSAERPKGSFSTLEIQRTEQGDSAMYLCASSHGGLELFFGSGTQLSVL.

This chain connects TRBV4-3 to TRBJ2-2, with 8 bases that match TRBD2. Looked up from germline, CDR1 is LGHNA and CDR2 is YSLEER. The CDR3 runs 16 residues. With V trimmed by 4 bases and J by 5 bases, 9 bases remained unmatched. CDR3 sequence reads: CASSPRPGGLTGELFF. The DNA for the CDR3 is TGCGCCAGCAGCCCCCGCCCGGGGGGGTTGACCGGGGAGCTGTTTTTT.

This clonotype was detected only a few times. This sequence joins TRBV7-2 and TRBJ2-1, with D hard to call. Trimming cost V 3 bases and J 7 bases, with 4 bases left between them. The CDR3 loop spans 11 amino acids. Germline lookup yields CDR1 SGHTA and CDR2 FQGNSA. The CDR3 DNA is TGTGCCAGCAGCTTTTTAAATGAGCAGTTCTTC. It is translated as CASSFLNEQFF.

V usage is TRBV28 and J usage is TRBJ2-5, with a weak D call TRBD2 (5 bases). The germline V gene has CDR1 MDHEN and CDR2 SYDVKM. The CDR3 covers 13 residues. V was shortened by 3 bases and J by 2 bases, with 7 bases between the two germline ends. This CDR3 reads CASSFSDQETQYF. In DNA form, the CDR3 reads TGTGCCAGCAGTTTTAGCGATCAAGAGACCCAGTACTTC.

V is TRBV5-1 and J is TRBJ2-7, with 7 bases identical to TRBD2. This CDR3 contains 14 residues. Trimming took 4 bases from V and 5 from J; bases not matched to a gene: 9. Germline lookup yields CDR1 SGHRS and CDR2 YFSETQ. Here the CDR3 reads CASSESGVNNEQYF. CDR3 nucleotide sequence: TGCGCCAGCAGCGAGAGCGGGGTAAACAACGAGCAGTACTTC.

This clonotype has only a few counts. The chain employs TRBV7-8 and TRBJ1-2; 9 bases map to TRBD1. CDR3 size: 16 residues. V was clipped by 5 bases and J by 2 bases; unmatched bases: 9. Germline V gene data show CDR1 as SGHVS and CDR2 as FQNEAQ. CDR3 in DNA: TGTGCCAGCAGCGAAGTCCCGGGACAGGGAAACTATGGCTACACCTTC. It yields the protein CASSEVPGQGNYGYTF.